This T cell receptor beta chain was retrieved from a study of neurological immune-mediated disorders. The CDR3 is 16 residues long. Germline-derived CDR1 and CDR2 are LNHNV and YYDKDF (reference sequence). V lost 3 bases and J lost 5, with 17 bases in between. Via MiXCR, TCRdb re-called the 5' RACE reads, giving one row per CDR3 protein. Among roughly 39,000 distinct CDR3 sequences listed, 4.8% were seen once. 950,000 to 1,000,000 sorted CD4+ or CD8+ T cells made each library. Ten or more counts support this clonotype. The material sequenced was CD4+ T cells from blood. The clonotype originates from a man aged 18 to 29 in good health. The rearrangement uses TRBV15 and TRBJ1-5; D is perhaps TRBD1 (6 bases). The CDR3 DNA follows: TGTGCCACCAGCAGCTACCGGGACACCTTGGATCAGCCCCAGCATTTT. Protein sequence: CATSSYRDTLDQPQHF.